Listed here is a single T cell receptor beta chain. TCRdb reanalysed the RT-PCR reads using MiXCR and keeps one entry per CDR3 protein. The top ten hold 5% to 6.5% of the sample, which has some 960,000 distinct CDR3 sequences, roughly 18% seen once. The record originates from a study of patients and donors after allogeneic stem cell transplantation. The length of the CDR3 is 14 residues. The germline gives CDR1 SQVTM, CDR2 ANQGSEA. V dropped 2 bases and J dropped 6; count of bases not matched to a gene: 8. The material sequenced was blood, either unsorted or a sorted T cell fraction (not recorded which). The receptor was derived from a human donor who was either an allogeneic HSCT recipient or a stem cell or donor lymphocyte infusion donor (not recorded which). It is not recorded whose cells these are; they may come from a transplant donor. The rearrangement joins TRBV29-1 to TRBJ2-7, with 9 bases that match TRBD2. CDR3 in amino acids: CSVESSSGSGEQYF. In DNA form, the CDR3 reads TGCAGCGTTGAAAGCAGTAGCGGGAGTGGCGAGCAGTACTTC.